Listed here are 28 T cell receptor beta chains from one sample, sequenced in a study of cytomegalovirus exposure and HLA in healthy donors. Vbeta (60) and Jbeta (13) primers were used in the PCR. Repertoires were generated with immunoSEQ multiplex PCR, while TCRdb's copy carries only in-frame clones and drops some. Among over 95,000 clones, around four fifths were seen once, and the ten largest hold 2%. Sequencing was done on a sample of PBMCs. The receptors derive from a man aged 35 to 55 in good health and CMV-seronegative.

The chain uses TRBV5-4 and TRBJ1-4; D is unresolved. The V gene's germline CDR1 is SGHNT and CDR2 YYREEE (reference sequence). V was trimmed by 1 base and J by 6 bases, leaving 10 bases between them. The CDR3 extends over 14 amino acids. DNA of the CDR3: TGTGCCAGCAGCTTGTTTAGAGGAGATGAAAAACTGTTTTTT. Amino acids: CASSLFRGDEKLFF.

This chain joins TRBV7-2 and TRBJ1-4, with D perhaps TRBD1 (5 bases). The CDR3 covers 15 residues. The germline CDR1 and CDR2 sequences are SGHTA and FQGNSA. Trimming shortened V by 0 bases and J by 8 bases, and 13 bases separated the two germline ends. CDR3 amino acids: CASSLAGGSGEKLFF. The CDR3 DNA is TGTGCCAGCAGCTTAGCGGGGGGATCGGGGGAAAAACTGTTTTTT.

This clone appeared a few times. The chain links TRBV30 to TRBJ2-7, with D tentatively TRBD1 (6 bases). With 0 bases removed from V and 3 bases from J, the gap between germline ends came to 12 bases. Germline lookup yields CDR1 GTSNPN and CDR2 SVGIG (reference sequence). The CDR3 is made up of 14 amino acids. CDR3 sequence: CAWSVQGGGYEQYF. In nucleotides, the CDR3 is TGTGCCTGGAGTGTACAGGGCGGCGGCTACGAGCAGTACTTC.

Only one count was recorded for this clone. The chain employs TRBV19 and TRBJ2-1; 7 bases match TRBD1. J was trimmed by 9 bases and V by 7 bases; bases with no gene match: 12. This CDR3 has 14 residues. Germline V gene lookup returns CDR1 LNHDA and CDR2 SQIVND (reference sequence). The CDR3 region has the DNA TGTGCCAGTACGCCGACAGGGTCGGCAGTTGAGCAGTTCTTC. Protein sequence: CASTPTGSAVEQFF. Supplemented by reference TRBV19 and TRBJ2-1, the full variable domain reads DGGITQSPKYLFRKEGQNVTLSCEQNLNHDAMYWYRQDPGQGLRLIYYSQIVNDFQKGDIAEGYSVSREKKESFPLTVTSAQKNPTAFYLCASTPTGSAVEQFFGPGTRLTVL.

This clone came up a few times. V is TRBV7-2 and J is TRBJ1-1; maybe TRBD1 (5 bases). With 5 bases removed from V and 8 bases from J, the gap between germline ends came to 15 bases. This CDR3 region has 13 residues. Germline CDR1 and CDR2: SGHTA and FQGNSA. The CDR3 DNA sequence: TGTGCCAGCAGCCCTCAGGTGGGGCTCGAAGCTTTCTTT. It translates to CASSPQVGLEAFF.

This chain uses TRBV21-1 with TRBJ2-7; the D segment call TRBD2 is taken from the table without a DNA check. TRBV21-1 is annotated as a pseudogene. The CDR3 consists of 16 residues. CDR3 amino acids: CASSKHGDGREYEQYF. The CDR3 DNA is TGTGCCAGCAGCAAACATGGGGATGGGAGGGAATACGAGCAGTACTTC.

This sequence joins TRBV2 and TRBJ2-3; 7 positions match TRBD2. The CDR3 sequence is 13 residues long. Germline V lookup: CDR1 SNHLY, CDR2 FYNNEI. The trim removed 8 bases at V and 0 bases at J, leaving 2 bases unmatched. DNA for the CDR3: TGTGCCAGCTTGCGGGAGAGCACAGATACGCAGTATTTT. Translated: CASLRESTDTQYF. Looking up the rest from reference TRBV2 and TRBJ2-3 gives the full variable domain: EPEVTQTPSHQVTQMGQEVILRCVPISNHLYFYWYRQILGQKVEFLVSFYNNEISEKSEIFDDQFSVERPDGSNFTLKIRSTKLEDSAMYFCASLRESTDTQYFGPGTRLTVL.

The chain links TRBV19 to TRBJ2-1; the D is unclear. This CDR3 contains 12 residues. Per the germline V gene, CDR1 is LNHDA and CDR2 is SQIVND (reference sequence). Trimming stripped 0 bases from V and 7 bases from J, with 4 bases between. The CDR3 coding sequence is TGTGCCAGTAGTATAGACGGGAATGAGCAGTTCTTC. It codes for CASSIDGNEQFF.

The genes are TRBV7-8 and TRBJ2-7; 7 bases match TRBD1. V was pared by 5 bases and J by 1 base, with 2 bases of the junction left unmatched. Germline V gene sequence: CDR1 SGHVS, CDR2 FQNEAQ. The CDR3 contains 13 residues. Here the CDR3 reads CASSPGQSYEQYF. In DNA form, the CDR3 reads TGTGCCAGCAGCCCGGGACAGTCCTACGAGCAGTACTTC.

The CDR3 reads CASSLAGRGVQFF. The CDR3 DNA follows: TGTGCCAGCAGCTTGGCCGGACGGGGGGTGCAGTTCTTC. The V and J genes are TRBV5-4 and TRBJ2-1, with 7 bases aligning to TRBD2. The germline CDR1 and CDR2 sequences are SGHNT and YYREEE (reference sequence). V trimming: 0 bases; J trimming: 12 bases; junction bases outside the gene matches: 6. This CDR3 is 13 amino acids long. Full variable domain (remainder filled in from reference TRBV5-4 and TRBJ2-1): ETGVTQSPTHLIKTRGQQVTLRCSSQSGHNTVSWYQQALGQGPQFIFQYYREEENGRGNFPPRFSGLQFPNYSSELNVNALELDDSALYLCASSLAGRGVQFFGPGTRLTVL.

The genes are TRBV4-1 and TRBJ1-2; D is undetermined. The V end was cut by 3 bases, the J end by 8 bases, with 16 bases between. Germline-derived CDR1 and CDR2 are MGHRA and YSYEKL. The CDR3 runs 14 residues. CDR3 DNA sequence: TGCGCCAGCAGCCAGCCCGGTCGAGCGGGGGGCTACACCTTC. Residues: CASSQPGRAGGYTF.

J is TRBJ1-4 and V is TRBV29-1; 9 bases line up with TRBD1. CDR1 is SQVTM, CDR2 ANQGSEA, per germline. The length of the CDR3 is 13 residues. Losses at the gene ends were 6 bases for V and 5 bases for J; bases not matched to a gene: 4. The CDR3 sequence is CSVPGQGNEKLFF. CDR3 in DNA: TGCAGCGTCCCGGGACAGGGAAATGAAAAACTGTTTTTT. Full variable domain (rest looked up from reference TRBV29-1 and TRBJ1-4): SAVISQKPSRDICQRGTSLTIQCQVDSQVTMMFWYRQQPGQSLTLIATANQGSEATYESGFVIDKFPISRPNLTFSTLTVSNMSPEDSSIYLCSVPGQGNEKLFFGSGTQLSVL.

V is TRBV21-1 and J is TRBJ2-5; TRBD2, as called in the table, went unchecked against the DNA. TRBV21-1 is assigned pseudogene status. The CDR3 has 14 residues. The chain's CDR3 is CAGGGPSLQETQYF. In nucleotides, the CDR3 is TGTGCCGGCGGGGGACCTTCTCTCCAAGAGACCCAGTACTTC.

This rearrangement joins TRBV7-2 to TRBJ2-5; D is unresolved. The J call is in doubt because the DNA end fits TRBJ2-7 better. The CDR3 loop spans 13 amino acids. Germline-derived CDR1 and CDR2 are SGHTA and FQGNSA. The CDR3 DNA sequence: TGTGCCAGCAGCTTAGGATTTTCCTACGAGCAGTACTTC. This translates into CASSLGFSYEQYF.

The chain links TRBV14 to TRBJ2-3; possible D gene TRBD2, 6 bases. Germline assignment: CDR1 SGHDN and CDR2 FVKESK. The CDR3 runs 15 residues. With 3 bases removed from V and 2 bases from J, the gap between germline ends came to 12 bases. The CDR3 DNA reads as TGTGCCAGCAGCCAGAAATTAGCGGTCACAGATACGCAGTATTTT. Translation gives CASSQKLAVTDTQYF.

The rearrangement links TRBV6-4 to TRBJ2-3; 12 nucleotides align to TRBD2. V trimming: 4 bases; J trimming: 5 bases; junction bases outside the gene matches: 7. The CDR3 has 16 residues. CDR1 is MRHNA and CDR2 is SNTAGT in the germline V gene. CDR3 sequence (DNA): TGTGCCAGCAGTGCCTCTAGCGGGGGGGCCGTAGATACGCAGTATTTT. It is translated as CASSASSGGAVDTQYF.

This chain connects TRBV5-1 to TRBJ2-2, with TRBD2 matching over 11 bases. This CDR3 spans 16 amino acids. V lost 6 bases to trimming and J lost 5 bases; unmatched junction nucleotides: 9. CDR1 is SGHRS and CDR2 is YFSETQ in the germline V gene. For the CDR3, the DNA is TGCGCCAGCACCTCCGGGACTAGCGGCCCTACCGGGGAGCTGTTTTTT. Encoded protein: CASTSGTSGPTGELFF.

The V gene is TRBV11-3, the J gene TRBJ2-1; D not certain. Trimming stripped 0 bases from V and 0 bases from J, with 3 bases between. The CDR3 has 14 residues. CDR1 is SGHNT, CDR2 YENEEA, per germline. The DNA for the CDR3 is TGTGCCAGCAGCTTAGACAGCTCCTACAATGAGCAGTTCTTC. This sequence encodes CASSLDSSYNEQFF. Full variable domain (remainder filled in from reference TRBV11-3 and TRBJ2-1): EAGVVQSPRYKIIEKKQPVAFWCNPISGHNTLYWYLQNLGQGPELLIRYENEEAVDDSQLPKDRFSAERLKGVDSTLKIQPAELGDSAVYLCASSLDSSYNEQFFGPGTRLTVL.

This CDR3 reads CASSFGADEQYF. As DNA, the CDR3 is TGCGCCAGCAGCTTTGGGGCGGACGAGCAGTACTTC. The chain joins TRBV5-1 to TRBJ2-7, with a possible D match to TRBD1 (5 bases). V was cut by 2 bases and J by 5 bases, with 8 bases left in between. Germline V lookup: CDR1 SGHRS, CDR2 YFSETQ. The CDR3 extends over 12 amino acids.

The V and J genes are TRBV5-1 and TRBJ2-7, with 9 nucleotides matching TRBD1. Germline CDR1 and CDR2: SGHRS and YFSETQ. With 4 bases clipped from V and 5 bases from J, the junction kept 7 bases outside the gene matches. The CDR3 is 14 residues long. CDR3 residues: CASSGTGIRNEQYF. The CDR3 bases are TGCGCCAGCAGCGGGACAGGGATCAGGAACGAGCAGTACTTC.

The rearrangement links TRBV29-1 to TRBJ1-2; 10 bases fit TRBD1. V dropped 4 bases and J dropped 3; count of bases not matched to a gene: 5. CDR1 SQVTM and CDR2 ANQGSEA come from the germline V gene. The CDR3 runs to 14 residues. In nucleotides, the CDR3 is TGCAGCGTTGCCGGGACAGGGGTGGACTATGGCTACACCTTC. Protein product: CSVAGTGVDYGYTF. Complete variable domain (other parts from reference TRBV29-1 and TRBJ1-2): SAVISQKPSRDICQRGTSLTIQCQVDSQVTMMFWYRQQPGQSLTLIATANQGSEATYESGFVIDKFPISRPNLTFSTLTVSNMSPEDSSIYLCSVAGTGVDYGYTFGSGTRLTVV.

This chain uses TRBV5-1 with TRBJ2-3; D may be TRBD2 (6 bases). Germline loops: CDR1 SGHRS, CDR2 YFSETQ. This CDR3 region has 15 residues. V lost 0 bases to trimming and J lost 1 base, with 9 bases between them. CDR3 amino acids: CASSLDGGGTDTQYF. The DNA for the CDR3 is TGCGCCAGCAGCTTGGACGGGGGAGGCACAGATACGCAGTATTTT.

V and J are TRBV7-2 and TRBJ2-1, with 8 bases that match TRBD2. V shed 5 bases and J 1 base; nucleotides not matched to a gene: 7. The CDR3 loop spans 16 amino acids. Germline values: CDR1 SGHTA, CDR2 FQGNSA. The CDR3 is CASSQDTGGSYNEQFF. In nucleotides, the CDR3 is TGTGCCAGCAGCCAAGATACGGGGGGGTCCTACAATGAGCAGTTCTTC.

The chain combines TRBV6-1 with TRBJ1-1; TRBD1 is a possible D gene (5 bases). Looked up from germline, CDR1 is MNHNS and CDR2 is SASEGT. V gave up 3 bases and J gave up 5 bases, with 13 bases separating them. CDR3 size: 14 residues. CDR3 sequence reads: CASSDIRGWTEAFF. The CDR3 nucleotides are TGTGCCAGCAGTGATATAAGGGGTTGGACTGAAGCTTTCTTT.

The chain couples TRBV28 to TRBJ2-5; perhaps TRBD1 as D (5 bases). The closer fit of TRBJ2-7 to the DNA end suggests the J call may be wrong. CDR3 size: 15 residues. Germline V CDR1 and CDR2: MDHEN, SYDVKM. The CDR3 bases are TGTGCCAGCAGCCTTGACAGAGAGTTCTCCTACGAGCAGTACTTC. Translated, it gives CASSLDREFSYEQYF.

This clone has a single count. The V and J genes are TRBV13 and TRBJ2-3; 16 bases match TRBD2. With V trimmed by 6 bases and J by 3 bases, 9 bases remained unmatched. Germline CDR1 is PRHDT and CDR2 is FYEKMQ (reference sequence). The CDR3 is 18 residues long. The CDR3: CASRRGLAGGPGTDTQYF. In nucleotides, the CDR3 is TGTGCCAGCAGGCGGGGACTAGCGGGAGGGCCGGGAACAGATACGCAGTATTTT. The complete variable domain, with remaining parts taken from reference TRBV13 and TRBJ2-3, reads AAGVIQSPRHLIKEKRETATLKCYPIPRHDTVYWYQQGPGQDPQFLISFYEKMQSDKGSIPDRFSAQQFSDYHSELNMSSLELGDSALYFCASRRGLAGGPGTDTQYFGPGTRLTVL.

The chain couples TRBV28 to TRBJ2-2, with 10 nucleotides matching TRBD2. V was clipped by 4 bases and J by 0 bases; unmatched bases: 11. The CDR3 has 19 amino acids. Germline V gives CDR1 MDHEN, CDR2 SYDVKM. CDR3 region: CASSSPFSGGTSNTGELFF. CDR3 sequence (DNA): TGTGCCAGCAGTTCGCCCTTTAGCGGGGGGACCTCGAACACCGGGGAGCTGTTTTTT.

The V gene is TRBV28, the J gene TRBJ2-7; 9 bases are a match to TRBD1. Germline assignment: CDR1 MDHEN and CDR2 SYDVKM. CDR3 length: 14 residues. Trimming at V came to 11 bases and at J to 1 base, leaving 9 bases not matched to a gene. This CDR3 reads CAAKDRGVSYEQYF. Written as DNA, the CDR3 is TGTGCCGCAAAAGACAGGGGGGTATCCTACGAGCAGTACTTC.